This T cell receptor beta chain derives from a study of blood T cell repertoires in COVID-19. Turning to the study itself: Some COVID-19 samples were acute and others convalescent; all came from the United States, Italy and Spain. From T cells, B-cell-depleted T cells, or PBMCs came the material, which was cDNA or gDNA.

In its sample, this clone was seen once. Authors' methods: Counts of nucleated cells, estimated from reference gene primer amplification, were obtained. Produced via immunoSEQ multiplex PCR; TCRdb's table is partial and in-frame only. That table is the source of V, J and clone size, and D and trimming were worked out from the DNA. The sample contains hundreds of thousands of clones, about nine tenths of which appear only once. Germline V gene data show CDR1 as ENHRY and CDR2 as SYGVKD. Trimming took 4 bases from V and 3 from J, leaving 8 bases between them. The CDR3 extends over 13 amino acids. Input material: peripheral blood. This chain uses TRBV10-3 with TRBJ2-3; perhaps TRBD1 as D (6 bases). The sequence derives from a woman aged 25 to 39 with active or convalescent COVID-19. Written as DNA, the CDR3 is TGTGCCATCAGTGTAGGACAGACAGATACGCAGTATTTT. It yields the protein CAISVGQTDTQYF.